These T cell receptor beta chains were read from a single sample in a study of shared clonotypes between healthy human individuals. The table came from immunoSEQ multiplex PCR; TCRdb's copy has only in-frame clones and leaves some out. The sample lists approximately 1.5 million clones, 98% occurring once. The sequencing sample was made of naive CD4+ T cells sorted from blood. These receptors were taken from a man younger than 40 in good health. Both conserved end residues are trimmed from each CDR3.

v_call cdr3_length cdr3_aa
TRBV10-3 11 ATGGVGTETQY
TRBV13 15 ASSFRRAPSSYNEQF
TRBV6-1 12 ASLRDRGFYEQY
TRBV7-3 12 ASSLDGTRNEQF
TRBV7-2 14 ASSLTPVYSYNEQF
TRBV4-3 11 ASSQTGGNEQF
TRBV5-1 12 ASSLRGAEEKLF
TRBV2 13 ASRPHRVMVETQY
TRBV6-5 13 ASSYSASGMYEQY
TRBV10-1 12 ASSESRDGEKLF
TRBV7-2 11 ASSLMARETQY
TRBV9 13 ASSVGAGIGEKLF
TRBV19 9 ASSSGETQY
TRBV5-4 15 ASSEQGPHSGANVLT
TRBV29-1 11 SVWLAGSGELF
TRBV9 11 ASSVRQQETQY
TRBV10-1 14 ASSEQAGGPDNEQF
TRBV28 9 ASSRKYEQY
TRBV6-1 10 ASSEGRAEQY
TRBV11-2 12 ASSLDSPGYGYT
TRBV10-1 9 ASSTGYEQY
TRBV7-9 14 ASSYGLAGEYNEQF
TRBV15 15 ATSRESEQGRSNIQY